This T cell receptor beta chain appears in the sequencing data of a study of blood T cells in healthy people across ages. RNA extraction gave at least 5 micrograms of total RNA per sample. V shed 5 bases and J 4 bases; nucleotides not matched to a gene: 4. The CDR3 runs 14 residues. A sample-barcoded 5' primer and a J-beta primer mix were used in a second PCR of about 6 to 12 cycles. TCRdb independently ran MiXCR on the 5' RACE reads; one entry per CDR3 protein. This sample carries 920,000 or so distinct CDR3 sequences, roughly 45% of them seen once, and the ten largest clones take approximately 17%. This clonotype was seen a few times.

The rearrangement joins TRBV12-3 or TRBV12-4 to TRBJ1-1, with 10 bases identical to TRBD1. What was sequenced was blood. This clonotype originated in a woman aged 60-75 years in good health. In DNA, the CDR3 is TGTGCCAGCAGTGACAGGGGGCAGGGCACTGAAGCTTTCTTT. Its translation: CASSDRGQGTEAFF.